This TCR beta chain was sequenced for a study of cytomegalovirus exposure and HLA in healthy donors. The study, taken as a whole, reports: The study assumed roughly uniform donor sequencing depth for presence/absence analyses.

The PCR contained 60 Vbeta and 13 Jbeta primers. Profiled with immunoSEQ multiplex PCR; TCRdb holds only in-frame clones, not every one. The table has some 150,000 clones, 75% to 80% seen once. As concerns this clone: Its antigen is unknown.

With 0 bases clipped from V and 2 bases from J, the junction kept 7 bases outside the gene matches. The CDR3 extends over 17 amino acids. The germline V gene has CDR1 SGHDT and CDR2 YYEEEE. Material for sequencing was PBMCs. The J gene is TRBJ2-2, the V gene TRBV5-6; TRBD1 matches at 7 bases. The TCR originated in a female donor in good health and CMV-seronegative. The DNA of the CDR3 is TGTGCCAGCAGCTTGGGACACGGGACAGCCAACACCGGGGAGCTGTTTTTT. Translation gives CASSLGHGTANTGELFF.